The clone carrying this TCR beta chain was picked up a small number of times. This CDR3 region has 13 residues. The V gene's germline CDR1 is SGHTA and CDR2 FQGTGA. V lost 5 bases and J 2 bases, leaving 7 bases between the germline ends. The sample belongs to a study of T-cell memory formation after mild COVID-19. TCRdb re-analysed the 5' RACE reads in MiXCR, keeping a single row per CDR3 protein. Of 150,000 to 200,000 distinct CDR3 sequences in the sample, around a fifth were seen once. This clonotype was obtained from an adult woman who had mild COVID-19 (a few samples of this study predate the infection). Cell type and time point are not known. V gene TRBV7-3 combines with J gene TRBJ2-1, with D hard to call. Sequencing was done on a sample of PBMCs or a T cell subset sorted from them (not recorded which). The CDR3 spells CASSPFPYNEQFF. DNA of the CDR3: TGTGCCAGCAGCCCATTTCCCTACAATGAGCAGTTCTTC. The variable domain in full, completed from reference TRBV7-3 and TRBJ2-1, reads GAGVSQTPSNKVTEKGKYVELRCDPISGHTALYWYRQSLGQGPEFLIYFQGTGAADDSGLPNDRFFAVRPEGSVSTLKIQRTERGDSAVYLCASSPFPYNEQFFGPGTRLTVL.